The present T cell receptor (beta chain) was sequenced within a study of T cell repertoires in cytomegalovirus infection. V was cut by 9 bases and J by 5 bases, with 16 bases left in between. This CDR3 is built from 13 residues. Per germline, CDR1 SNHLY and CDR2 FYNNEI. Via MiXCR, TCRdb re-called the reads, giving one row per CDR3 protein. Seen here are around 450,000 distinct CDR3 sequences, approximately 32% observed once, and the top ten hold around 15%. Sequencing input: PBMCs. The chain is built from TRBV2 and TRBJ1-1, with D maybe TRBD1 (5 bases). This receptor was taken from a human donor in good health (CMV status not recorded). Some clones in this sample may be carry-over from other donors' samples. CDR3 region: CARRVLGETEAFF. CDR3 nucleotide sequence: TGTGCCAGACGGGTTTTGGGGGAAACTGAAGCTTTCTTT.